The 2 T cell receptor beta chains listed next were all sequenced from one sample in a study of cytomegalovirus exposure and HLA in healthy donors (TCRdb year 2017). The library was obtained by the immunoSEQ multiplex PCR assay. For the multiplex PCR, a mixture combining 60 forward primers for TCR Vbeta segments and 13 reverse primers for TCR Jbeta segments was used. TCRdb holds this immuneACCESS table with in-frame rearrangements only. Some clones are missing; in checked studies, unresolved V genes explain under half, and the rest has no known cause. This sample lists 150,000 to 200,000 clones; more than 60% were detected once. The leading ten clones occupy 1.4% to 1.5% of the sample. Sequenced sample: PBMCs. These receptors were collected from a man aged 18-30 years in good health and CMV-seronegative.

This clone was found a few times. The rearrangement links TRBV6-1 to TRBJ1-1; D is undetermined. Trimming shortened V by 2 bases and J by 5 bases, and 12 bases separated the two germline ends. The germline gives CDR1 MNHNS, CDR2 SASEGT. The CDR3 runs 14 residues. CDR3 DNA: TGTGCCAGCAGTGAATACGGGGATCGGACTGAAGCTTTCTTT. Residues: CASSEYGDRTEAFF.

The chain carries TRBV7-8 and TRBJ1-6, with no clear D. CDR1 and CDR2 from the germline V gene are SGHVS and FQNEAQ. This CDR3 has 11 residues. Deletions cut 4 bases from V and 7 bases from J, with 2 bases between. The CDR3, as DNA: TGTGCCAGCAGCTCGAATTCACCCCTCCACTTT. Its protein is CASSSNSPLHF.